This TCR beta chain was profiled in a study of cytomegalovirus exposure and HLA in healthy donors. Overall study: Most genotyped donors, 75% to 85% of around 370, had Caucasian-associated genetic ancestry. Study-wide results and caveats: One variant, a missense change in DCLRE1C, was linked in a later analysis to TCR beta V- and J-gene trimming.

With regard to this clone: Its antigen is unknown.

The primer mix had 60 Vbeta and 13 Jbeta primers. Clones were read by immunoSEQ multiplex PCR, and TCRdb kept only the in-frame ones, dropping some. The data show around 150,000 clones, 80% to 90% seen once. This TCR was sampled from a man younger than 35 in good health and CMV-seropositive. The source material was PBMCs.

The CDR3, as DNA: TGCGCCAGCAGCCGAGAAAGCGGGGGGGACTACGAGCAGTACTTC. As protein: CASSRESGGDYEQYF. The V and J genes are TRBV4-3 and TRBJ2-7; the match to TRBD2 covers 10 bases. Germline CDR1 is LGHNA and CDR2 is YSLEER. CDR3 length: 15 amino acids. After removal of 4 bases from V and 3 bases from J, the junction contained 6 bases not matched to a gene.